Below are 12 T cell receptor beta chains sequenced from a single sample in a study of blood T cell repertoires in COVID-19. Profiled with immunoSEQ multiplex PCR; TCRdb holds only in-frame clones, not every one. This table holds about 76,000 clones, about 87% found once. What was sequenced was peripheral blood. The receptors shown here come from a man in his forties or fifties with active COVID-19.

The chain is built from TRBV4-1 and TRBJ1-2; TRBD1 aligns across 7 bases. The CDR3 has 15 amino acids. Germline CDR1 is MGHRA and CDR2 is YSYEKL. The J segment lost 5 bases and the V segment lost 0 bases, leaving 6 bases of the junction unmatched. CDR3 amino acids: CASSQDEGALYGYTF. The CDR3 bases are TGCGCCAGCAGCCAAGATGAGGGGGCGCTTTATGGCTACACCTTC.

The rearrangement links TRBV7-2 to TRBJ2-7, with D possibly being TRBD2 (6 bases). Trimming shortened V by 4 bases and J by 6 bases, and 13 bases separated the two germline ends. This CDR3 has 13 residues. The germline V gene encodes CDR1 SGHTA and CDR2 FQGNSA. In nucleotides, the CDR3 is TGTGCCAGCAGCTGGGAACTAGCCCCCGAGCAGTACTTC. Translation gives CASSWELAPEQYF.

The chain carries TRBV7-2 and TRBJ2-6, with D hard to call. Germline-derived CDR1 and CDR2 are SGHTA and FQGNSA. Trimming took off 3 bases at V and 4 bases at J, with 7 bases between the two ends. This CDR3 has 14 amino acids. The CDR3 region has the DNA TGTGCCAGCAGCTTTAATAGCGGGGCCAACGTCCTGACTTTC. Protein sequence: CASSFNSGANVLTF.

This chain connects TRBV10-3 to TRBJ2-1, with D perhaps matching TRBD2 (5 bases). The CDR3 covers 16 residues. From germline, CDR1 is ENHRY and CDR2 SYGVKD. V was shortened by 4 bases and J by 10 bases, with 23 bases between the two germline ends. This CDR3 is CAISAPEGARGREQFF. CDR3 sequence (DNA): TGTGCCATCAGTGCCCCAGAGGGTGCTCGAGGGCGAGAGCAGTTCTTC.

V and J are TRBV5-4 and TRBJ2-7; the match to TRBD2 covers 10 bases. The length of the CDR3 is 16 residues. V was clipped by 4 bases and J by 2 bases; unmatched bases: 9. Looked up from germline, CDR1 is SGHNT and CDR2 is YYREEE (reference sequence). The CDR3 DNA is TGTGCCAGCAGCCTTGCGCCTAGCGGGGGAACCTACGAGCAGTACTTC. This sequence encodes CASSLAPSGGTYEQYF.

V gene TRBV7-8 combines with J gene TRBJ1-2, with D possibly TRBD1 on 5 matching bases. V dropped 5 bases and J dropped 4 bases, with 8 bases sitting between them. The CDR3 sequence is 12 residues long. CDR1 is SGHVS, CDR2 FQNEAQ, per germline. CDR3 DNA: TGTGCCAGCAGCCCGGGACTCTATGGCTACACCTTC. This encodes CASSPGLYGYTF.

The rearrangement joins TRBV7-2 to TRBJ1-1; weak D call: TRBD1 (5 bases). Between the trimmed V and J ends, which lost 4 bases and 5 bases, there was a span of 14 bases. The V gene's germline CDR1 is SGHTA and CDR2 FQGNSA. The CDR3 covers 14 residues. This chain's CDR3 is CASSSQGGGTEAFF. CDR3 bases: TGTGCCAGCAGCTCGCAGGGCGGGGGGACTGAAGCTTTCTTT.

The chain recombines TRBV19 with TRBJ1-5, with TRBD1 matching 10 bases. This CDR3 is 16 amino acids long. Germline CDR1 is LNHDA and CDR2 is SQIVND (reference sequence). Unmatched junction bases numbered 3, after V lost 3 bases and J lost 1 base. Here the CDR3 reads CASSIPDRGSNQPQHF. CDR3 bases: TGTGCCAGTAGTATCCCGGACAGGGGGAGCAATCAGCCCCAGCATTTT.

This chain links TRBV24-1 with TRBJ2-2; D possibly corresponds to TRBD1 (6 bases). The ends were cut back, 5 bases at V and 7 bases at J, with 16 bases in the middle. This CDR3 comprises 15 residues. Germline values: CDR1 KGHDR, CDR2 SFDVKD. The CDR3 here is CATSAPTGTSGELFF. CDR3 sequence (DNA): TGTGCCACCAGTGCTCCAACAGGGACGAGCGGGGAGCTGTTTTTT.

The genes are TRBV6-5 and TRBJ2-7; D is ambiguous. The germline V and J ends were trimmed by 5 bases and 0 bases, with 14 bases remaining between them. Germline assignment: CDR1 MNHEY and CDR2 SVGAGI. The CDR3 is 15 residues long. The DNA for the CDR3 is TGTGCCAGCAGTACAGCCTTTGTTCGCTCCTACGAGCAGTACTTC. This sequence encodes CASSTAFVRSYEQYF.

The CDR3 here is CASSQDSGENTEAFF. CDR3 DNA: TGCGCCAGCAGCCAAGATTCGGGGGAGAACACTGAAGCTTTCTTT. The chain combines TRBV4-3 with TRBJ1-1; possibly TRBD1 for D (5 bases). Germline V lookup: CDR1 LGHNA, CDR2 YSLEER. Trimming cost V 0 bases and J 1 base, with 9 bases left between them. The length of the CDR3 is 15 residues.

This clone turned up a few times. The V call is TRBV6-5, the J call TRBJ1-3; 8 nucleotides agree with TRBD1. CDR3 length: 13 residues. From germline, CDR1 is MNHEY and CDR2 SVGAGI. V gave up 8 bases and J gave up 5 bases; unmatched junction bases: 5. The CDR3 coding sequence is TGTGCCAGCCCCGACAGGGGAAGAAACACCATATATTTT. This sequence encodes CASPDRGRNTIYF.